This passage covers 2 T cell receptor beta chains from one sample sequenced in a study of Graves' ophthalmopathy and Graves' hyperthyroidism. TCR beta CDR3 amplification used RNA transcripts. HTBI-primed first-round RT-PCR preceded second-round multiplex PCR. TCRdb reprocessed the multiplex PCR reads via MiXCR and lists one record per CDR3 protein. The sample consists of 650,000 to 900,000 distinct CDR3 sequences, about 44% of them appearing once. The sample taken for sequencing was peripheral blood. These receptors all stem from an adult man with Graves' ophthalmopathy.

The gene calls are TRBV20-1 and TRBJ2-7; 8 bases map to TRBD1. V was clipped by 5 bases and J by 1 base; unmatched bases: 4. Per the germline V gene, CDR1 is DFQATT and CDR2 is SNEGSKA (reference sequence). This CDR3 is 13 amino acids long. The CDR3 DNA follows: TGCAGTGCTGAGGGGACAGGTTCCTACGAGCAGTACTTC. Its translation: CSAEGTGSYEQYF.

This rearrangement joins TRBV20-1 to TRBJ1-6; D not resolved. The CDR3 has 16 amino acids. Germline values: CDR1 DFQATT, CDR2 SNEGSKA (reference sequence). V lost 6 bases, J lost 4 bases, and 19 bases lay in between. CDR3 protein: CSALAGVNAYNSPLHF. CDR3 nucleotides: TGCAGTGCCTTGGCCGGGGTTAACGCTTATAATTCACCCCTCCACTTT.